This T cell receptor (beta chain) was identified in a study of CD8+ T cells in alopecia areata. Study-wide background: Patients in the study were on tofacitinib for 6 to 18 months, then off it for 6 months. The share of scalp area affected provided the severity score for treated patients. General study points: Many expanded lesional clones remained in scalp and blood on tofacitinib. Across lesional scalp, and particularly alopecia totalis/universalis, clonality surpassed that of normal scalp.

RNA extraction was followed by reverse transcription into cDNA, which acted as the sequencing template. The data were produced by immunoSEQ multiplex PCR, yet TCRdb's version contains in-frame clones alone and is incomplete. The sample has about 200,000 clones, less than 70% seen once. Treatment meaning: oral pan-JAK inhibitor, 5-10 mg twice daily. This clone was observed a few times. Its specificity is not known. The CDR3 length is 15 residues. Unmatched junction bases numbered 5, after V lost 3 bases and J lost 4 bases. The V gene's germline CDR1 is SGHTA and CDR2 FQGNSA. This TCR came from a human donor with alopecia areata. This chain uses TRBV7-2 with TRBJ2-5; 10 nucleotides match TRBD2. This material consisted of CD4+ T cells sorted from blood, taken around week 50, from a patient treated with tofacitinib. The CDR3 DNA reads TGTGCCAGCAGCTTTTCTAGCGGGGGAAGAGAGACCCAGTACTTC. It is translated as CASSFSSGGRETQYF.